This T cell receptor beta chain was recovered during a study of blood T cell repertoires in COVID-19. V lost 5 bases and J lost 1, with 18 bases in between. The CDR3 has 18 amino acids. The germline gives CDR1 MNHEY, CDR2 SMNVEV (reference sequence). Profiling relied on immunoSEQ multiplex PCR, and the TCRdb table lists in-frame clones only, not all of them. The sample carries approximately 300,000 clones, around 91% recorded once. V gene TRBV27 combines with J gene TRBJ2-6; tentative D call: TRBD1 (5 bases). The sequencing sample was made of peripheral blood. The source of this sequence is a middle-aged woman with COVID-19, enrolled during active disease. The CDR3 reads CASSRQGSNKSGANVLTF. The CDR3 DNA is TGTGCCAGCAGTCGGCAGGGATCGAACAAGTCTGGGGCCAACGTCCTGACTTTC.